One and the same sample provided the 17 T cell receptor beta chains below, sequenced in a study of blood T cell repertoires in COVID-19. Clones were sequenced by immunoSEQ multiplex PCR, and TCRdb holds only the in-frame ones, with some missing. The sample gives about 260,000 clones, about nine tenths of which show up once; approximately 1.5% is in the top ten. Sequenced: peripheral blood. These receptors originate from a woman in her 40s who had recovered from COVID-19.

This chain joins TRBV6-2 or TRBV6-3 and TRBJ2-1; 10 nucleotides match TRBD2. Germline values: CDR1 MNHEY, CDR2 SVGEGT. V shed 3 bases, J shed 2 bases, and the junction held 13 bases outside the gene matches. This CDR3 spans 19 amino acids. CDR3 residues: CASSYRGRDSGGTYNEQFF. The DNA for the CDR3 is TGTGCCAGCAGTTATAGGGGTCGTGATAGCGGGGGGACCTACAATGAGCAGTTCTTC.

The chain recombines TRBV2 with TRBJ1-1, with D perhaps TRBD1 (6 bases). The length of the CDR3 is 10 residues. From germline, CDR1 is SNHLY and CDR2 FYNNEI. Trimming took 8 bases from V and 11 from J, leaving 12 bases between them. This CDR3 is CASGRGSAFF. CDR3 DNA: TGTGCCAGCGGTAGGGGGTCGGCTTTCTTT.

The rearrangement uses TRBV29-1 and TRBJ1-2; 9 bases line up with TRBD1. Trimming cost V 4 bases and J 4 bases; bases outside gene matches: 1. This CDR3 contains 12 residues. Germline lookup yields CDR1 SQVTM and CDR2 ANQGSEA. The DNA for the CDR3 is TGCAGCGTTGTGGACAGGGGCTATGGCTACACCTTC. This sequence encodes CSVVDRGYGYTF.

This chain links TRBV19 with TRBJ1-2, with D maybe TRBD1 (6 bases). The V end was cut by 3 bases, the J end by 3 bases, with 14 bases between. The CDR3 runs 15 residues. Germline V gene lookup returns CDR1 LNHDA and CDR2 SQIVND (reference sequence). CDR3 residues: CASSMGDTDYYGYTF. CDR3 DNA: TGTGCCAGTAGTATGGGGGACACAGACTACTATGGCTACACCTTC.

Written as DNA, the CDR3 is TGTGCCACCAGCAGAGTGGGACAGGGGAATCGCTACACCTTC. It yields the protein CATSRVGQGNRYTF. The chain uses TRBV15 and TRBJ1-2; TRBD1 matches 10 bases. This CDR3 is 14 amino acids long. Germline V lookup: CDR1 LNHNV, CDR2 YYDKDF (reference sequence). Germline trimming cut 1 base from V and 9 bases from J; bases unmatched to any gene: 5. The variable domain in full, completed from reference TRBV15 and TRBJ1-2, reads DAMVIQNPRYQVTQFGKPVTLSCSQTLNHNVMYWYQQKSSQAPKLLFHYYDKDFNNEADTPDNFQSRRPNTSFCFLDIRSPGLGDTAMYLCATSRVGQGNRYTFGSGTRLTVV.

Here the CDR3 DNA reads TGTGCCAGCAGCCCCGAACAGAATGAAAAACTGTTTTTT. Protein product: CASSPEQNEKLFF. V and J are TRBV9 and TRBJ1-4; D is uncertain. Trimming left V 4 bases short and J 5 bases short, with 9 bases between. Germline assignment: CDR1 SGDLS and CDR2 YYNGEE. The CDR3 covers 13 residues.

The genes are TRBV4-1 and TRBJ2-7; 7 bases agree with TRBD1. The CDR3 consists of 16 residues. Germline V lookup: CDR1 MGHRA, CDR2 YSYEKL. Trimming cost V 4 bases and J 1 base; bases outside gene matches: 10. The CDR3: CASSLRGPGQSYEQYF. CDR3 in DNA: TGCGCCAGCAGCCTACGGGGCCCGGGACAGTCCTACGAGCAGTACTTC.

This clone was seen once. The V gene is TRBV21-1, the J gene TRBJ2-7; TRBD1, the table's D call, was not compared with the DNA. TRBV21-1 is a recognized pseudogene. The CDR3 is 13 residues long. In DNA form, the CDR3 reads TGTGCCAGCAGTCCGTGGCTGCCCTACGAGCAGTACTTC. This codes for CASSPWLPYEQYF.

CDR3 loop: CACASYGYTF. CDR3 DNA: TGCGCCTGCGCAAGCTATGGCTACACCTTC. This chain links TRBV4-1 with TRBJ1-2; D is unclear. The CDR3 loop spans 10 amino acids. CDR1 is MGHRA and CDR2 is YSYEKL in the germline V gene. V gave up 11 bases and J gave up 4 bases, with 8 bases separating them.

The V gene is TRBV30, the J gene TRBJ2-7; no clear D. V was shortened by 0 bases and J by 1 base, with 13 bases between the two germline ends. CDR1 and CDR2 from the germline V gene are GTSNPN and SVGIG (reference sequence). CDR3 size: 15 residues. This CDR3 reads CAWSVVVEDSYEQYF. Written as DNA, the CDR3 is TGTGCCTGGAGTGTAGTTGTAGAAGATTCCTACGAGCAGTACTTC.

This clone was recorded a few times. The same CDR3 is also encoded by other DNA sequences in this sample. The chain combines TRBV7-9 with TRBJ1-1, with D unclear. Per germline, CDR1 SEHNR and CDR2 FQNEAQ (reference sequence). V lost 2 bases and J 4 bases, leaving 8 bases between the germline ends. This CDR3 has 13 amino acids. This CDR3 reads CASSLQGGTEAFF. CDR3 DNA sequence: TGTGCCAGCAGCTTACAAGGCGGCACTGAAGCTTTCTTT.

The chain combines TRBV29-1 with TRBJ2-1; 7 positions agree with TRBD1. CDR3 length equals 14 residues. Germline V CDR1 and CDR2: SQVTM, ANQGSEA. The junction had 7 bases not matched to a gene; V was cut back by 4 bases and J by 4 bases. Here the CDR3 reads CSVAAGQVYNEQFF. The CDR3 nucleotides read TGCAGCGTTGCCGCCGGACAGGTATACAATGAGCAGTTCTTC.

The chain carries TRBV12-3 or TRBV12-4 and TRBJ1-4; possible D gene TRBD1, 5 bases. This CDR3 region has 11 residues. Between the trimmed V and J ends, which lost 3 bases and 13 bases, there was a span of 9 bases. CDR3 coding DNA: TGTGCCAGCAGTTTGGGGGGAGGACTGTTTTTT. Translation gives CASSLGGGLFF.

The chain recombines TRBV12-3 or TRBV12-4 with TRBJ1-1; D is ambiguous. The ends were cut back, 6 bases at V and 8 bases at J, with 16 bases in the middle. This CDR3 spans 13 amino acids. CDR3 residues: CASSFPWQVEAFF. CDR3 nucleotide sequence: TGTGCCAGCAGCTTTCCTTGGCAGGTAGAAGCTTTCTTT.

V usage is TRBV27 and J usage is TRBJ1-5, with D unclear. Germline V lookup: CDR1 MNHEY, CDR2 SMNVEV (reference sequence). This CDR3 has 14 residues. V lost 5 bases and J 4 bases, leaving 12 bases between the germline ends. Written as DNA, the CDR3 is TGTGCCAGCAGTCCTCAATCTCGGAATCAGCCCCAGCATTTT. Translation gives CASSPQSRNQPQHF.

This CDR3 reads CASNPDREGSNTEAFF. The CDR3 bases are TGTGCCAGTAACCCGGACAGGGAGGGGTCCAACACTGAAGCTTTCTTT. The chain uses TRBV19 and TRBJ1-1; 8 nucleotides align to TRBD1. The V segment lost 7 bases and the J segment 2 bases; nucleotides outside the gene matches: 12. Germline-derived CDR1 and CDR2 are LNHDA and SQIVND (reference sequence). This CDR3 is 16 amino acids long.

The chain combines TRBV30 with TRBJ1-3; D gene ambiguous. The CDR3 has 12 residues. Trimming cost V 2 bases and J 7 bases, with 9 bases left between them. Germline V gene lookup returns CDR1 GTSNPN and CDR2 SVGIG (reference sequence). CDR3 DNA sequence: TGTGCCTGGAGTCTCCTCCCTAACACCATATATTTT. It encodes CAWSLLPNTIYF.